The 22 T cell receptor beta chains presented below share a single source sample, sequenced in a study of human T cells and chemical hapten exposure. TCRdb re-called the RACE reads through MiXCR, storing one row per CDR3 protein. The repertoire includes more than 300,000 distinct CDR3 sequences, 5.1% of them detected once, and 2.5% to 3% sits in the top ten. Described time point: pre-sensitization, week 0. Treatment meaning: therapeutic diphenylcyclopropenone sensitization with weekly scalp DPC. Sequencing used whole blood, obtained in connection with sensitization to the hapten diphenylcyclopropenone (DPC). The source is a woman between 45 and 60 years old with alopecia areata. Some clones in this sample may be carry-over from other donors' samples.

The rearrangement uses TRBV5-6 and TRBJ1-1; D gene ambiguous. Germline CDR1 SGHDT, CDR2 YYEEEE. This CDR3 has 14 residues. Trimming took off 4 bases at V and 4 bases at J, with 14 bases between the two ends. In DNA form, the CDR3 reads TGTGCCAGCAGCCTACTCGCCCCAAGCACTGAAGCTTTCTTT. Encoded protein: CASSLLAPSTEAFF. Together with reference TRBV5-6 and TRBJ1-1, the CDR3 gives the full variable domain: DAGVTQSPTHLIKTRGQQVTLRCSPKSGHDTVSWYQQALGQGPQFIFQYYEEEERQRGNFPDRFSGHQFPNYSSELNVNALLLGDSALYLCASSLLAPSTEAFFGQGTRLTVV.

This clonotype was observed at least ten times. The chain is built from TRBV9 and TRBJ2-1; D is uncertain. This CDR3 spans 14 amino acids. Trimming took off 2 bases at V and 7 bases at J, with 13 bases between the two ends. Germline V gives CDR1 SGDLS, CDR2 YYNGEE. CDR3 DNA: TGTGCCAGCAGCGTTAGTGGGGTCGAGAATGAGCAGTTCTTC. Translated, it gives CASSVSGVENEQFF.

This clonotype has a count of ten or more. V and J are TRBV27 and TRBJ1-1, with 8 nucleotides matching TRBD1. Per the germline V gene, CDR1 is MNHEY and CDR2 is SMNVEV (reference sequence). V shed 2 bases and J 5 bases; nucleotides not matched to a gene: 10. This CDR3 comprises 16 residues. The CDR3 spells CASSLAGQGGFTEAFF. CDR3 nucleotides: TGTGCCAGCAGTTTAGCAGGACAGGGAGGTTTTACTGAAGCTTTCTTT.

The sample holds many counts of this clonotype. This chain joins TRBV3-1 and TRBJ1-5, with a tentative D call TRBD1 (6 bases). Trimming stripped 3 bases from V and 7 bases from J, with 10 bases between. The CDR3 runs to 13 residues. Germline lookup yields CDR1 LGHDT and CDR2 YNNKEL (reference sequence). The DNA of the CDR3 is TGTGCCAGCAGCCAGGGGGCGATCCAGCCCCAGCATTTT. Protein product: CASSQGAIQPQHF.

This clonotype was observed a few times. CDR3 coding DNA: TGCAGCGTTTATTCTCGAACAGGGGGGGTGGACGAGCAGTACTTC. Translation gives CSVYSRTGGVDEQYF. The rearrangement links TRBV29-1 to TRBJ2-7; D is possibly TRBD1 (8 bases). Germline CDR1 and CDR2: SQVTM and ANQGSEA. Trimming shortened V by 5 bases and J by 5 bases, and 22 bases separated the two germline ends. The CDR3 runs to 15 residues.

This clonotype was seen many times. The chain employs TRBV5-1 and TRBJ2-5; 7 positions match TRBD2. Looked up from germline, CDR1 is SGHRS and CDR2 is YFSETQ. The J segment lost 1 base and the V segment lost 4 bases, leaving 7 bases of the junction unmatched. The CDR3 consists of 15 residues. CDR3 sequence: CASSREGGAQETQYF. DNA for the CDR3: TGCGCCAGCAGCCGAGAGGGAGGGGCCCAAGAGACCCAGTACTTC.

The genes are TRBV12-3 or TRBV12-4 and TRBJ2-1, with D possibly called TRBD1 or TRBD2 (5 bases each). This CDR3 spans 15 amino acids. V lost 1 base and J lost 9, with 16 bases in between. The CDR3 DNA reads TGTGCCAGCAGTTTAGGTGGGACCAGAAGGGCTGAGCAGTTCTTC. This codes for CASSLGGTRRAEQFF.

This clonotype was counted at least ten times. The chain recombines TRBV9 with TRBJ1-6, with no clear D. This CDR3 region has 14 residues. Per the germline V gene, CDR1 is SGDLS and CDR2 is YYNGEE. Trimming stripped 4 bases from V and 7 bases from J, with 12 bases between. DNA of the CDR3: TGTGCCAGCAGCCAAGAGGCGGAGAATTCACCCCTCCACTTT. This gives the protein CASSQEAENSPLHF.

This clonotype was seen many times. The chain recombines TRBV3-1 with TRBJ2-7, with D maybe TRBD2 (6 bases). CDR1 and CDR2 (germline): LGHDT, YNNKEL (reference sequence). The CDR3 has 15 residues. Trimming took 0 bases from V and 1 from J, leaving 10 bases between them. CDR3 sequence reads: CASSQEGGASYEQYF. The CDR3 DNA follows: TGTGCCAGCAGCCAAGAGGGCGGGGCGTCCTACGAGCAGTACTTC.

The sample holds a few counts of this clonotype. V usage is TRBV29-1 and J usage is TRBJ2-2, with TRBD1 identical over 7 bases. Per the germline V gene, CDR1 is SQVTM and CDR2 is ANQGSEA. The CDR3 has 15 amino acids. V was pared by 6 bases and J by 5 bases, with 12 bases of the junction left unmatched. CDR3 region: CSVLPTGPFTGELFF. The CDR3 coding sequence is TGCAGCGTCCTCCCGACAGGGCCCTTTACCGGGGAGCTGTTTTTT.

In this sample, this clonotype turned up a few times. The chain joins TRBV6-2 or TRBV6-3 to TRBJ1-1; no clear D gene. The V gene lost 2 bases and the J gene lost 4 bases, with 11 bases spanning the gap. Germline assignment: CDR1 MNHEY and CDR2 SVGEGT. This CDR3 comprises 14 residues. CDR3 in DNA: TGTGCCAGCAGTTACGGCCCCTGGGGCACTGAAGCTTTCTTT. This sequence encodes CASSYGPWGTEAFF.

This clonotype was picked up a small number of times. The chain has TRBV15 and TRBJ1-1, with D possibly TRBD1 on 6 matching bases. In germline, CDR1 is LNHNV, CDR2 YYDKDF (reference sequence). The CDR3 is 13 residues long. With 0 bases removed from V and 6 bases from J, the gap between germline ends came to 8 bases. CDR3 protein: CATSRDRGAEAFF. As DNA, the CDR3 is TGTGCCACCAGCAGAGACAGGGGAGCTGAAGCTTTCTTT. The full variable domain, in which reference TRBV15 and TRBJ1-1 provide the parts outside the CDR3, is DAMVIQNPRYQVTQFGKPVTLSCSQTLNHNVMYWYQQKSSQAPKLLFHYYDKDFNNEADTPDNFQSRRPNTSFCFLDIRSPGLGDTAMYLCATSRDRGAEAFFGQGTRLTVV.

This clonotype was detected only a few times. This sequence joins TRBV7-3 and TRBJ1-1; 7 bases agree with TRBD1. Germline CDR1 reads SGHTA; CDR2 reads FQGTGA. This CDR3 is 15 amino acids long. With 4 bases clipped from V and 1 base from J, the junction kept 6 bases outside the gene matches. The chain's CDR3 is CASSSPGQRNTEAFF. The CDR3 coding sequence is TGTGCCAGCAGCTCGCCGGGACAGAGGAACACTGAAGCTTTCTTT.

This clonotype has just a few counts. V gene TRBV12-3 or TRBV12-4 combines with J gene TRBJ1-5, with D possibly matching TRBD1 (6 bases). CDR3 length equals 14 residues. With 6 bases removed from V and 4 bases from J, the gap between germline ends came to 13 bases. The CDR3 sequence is CASRTQGANQPQHF. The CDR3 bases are TGTGCCAGCAGGACACAGGGTGCGAATCAGCCCCAGCATTTT.

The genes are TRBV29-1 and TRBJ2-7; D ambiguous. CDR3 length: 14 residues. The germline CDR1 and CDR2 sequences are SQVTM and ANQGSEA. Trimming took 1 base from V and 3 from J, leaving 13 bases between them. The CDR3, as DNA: TGCAGCGTTGAAGGTACCGATAGGTTCTACGAGCAGTACTTC. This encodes CSVEGTDRFYEQYF.

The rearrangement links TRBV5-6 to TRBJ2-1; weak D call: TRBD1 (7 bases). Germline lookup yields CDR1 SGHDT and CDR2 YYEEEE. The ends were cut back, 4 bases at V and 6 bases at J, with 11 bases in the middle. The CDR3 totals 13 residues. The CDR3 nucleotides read TGTGCCAGCAGCCGGGGGACAGTCAATGAGCAGTTCTTC. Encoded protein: CASSRGTVNEQFF.

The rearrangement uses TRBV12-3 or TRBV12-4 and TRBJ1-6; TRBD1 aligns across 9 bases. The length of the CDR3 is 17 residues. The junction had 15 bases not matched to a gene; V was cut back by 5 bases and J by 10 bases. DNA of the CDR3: TGTGCCAGCAGTCCCGGGACAGGGACACCCTCAGGGTCACCCCTCCACTTT. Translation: CASSPGTGTPSGSPLHF.

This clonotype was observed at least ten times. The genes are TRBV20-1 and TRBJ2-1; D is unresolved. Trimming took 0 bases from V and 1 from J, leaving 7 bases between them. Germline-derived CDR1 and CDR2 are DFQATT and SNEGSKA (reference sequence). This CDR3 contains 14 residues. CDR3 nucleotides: TGCAGTGCTAGAGAGGGCGCGTCCTACAATGAGCAGTTCTTC. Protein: CSAREGASYNEQFF.

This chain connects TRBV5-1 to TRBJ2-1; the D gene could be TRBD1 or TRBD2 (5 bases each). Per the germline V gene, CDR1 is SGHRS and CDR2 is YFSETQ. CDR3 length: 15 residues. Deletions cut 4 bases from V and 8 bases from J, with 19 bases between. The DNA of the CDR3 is TGCGCCAGCAGCCTAGGGGACCGCGTCATGGATGAGCAGTTCTTC. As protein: CASSLGDRVMDEQFF.

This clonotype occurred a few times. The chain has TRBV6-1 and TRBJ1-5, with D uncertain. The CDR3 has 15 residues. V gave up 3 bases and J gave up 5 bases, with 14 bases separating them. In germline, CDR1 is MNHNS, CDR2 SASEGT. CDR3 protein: CASSDGALGYQPQHF. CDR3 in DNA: TGTGCCAGCAGTGATGGAGCCCTTGGGTATCAGCCCCAGCATTTT.

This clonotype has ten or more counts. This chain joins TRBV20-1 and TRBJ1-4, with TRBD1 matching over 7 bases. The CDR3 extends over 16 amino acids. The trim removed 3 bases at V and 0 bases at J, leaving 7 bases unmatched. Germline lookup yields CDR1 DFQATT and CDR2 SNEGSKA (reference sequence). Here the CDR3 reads CSARQGVRSTNEKLFF. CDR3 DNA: TGCAGTGCTAGGCAGGGGGTACGATCAACTAATGAAAAACTGTTTTTT.

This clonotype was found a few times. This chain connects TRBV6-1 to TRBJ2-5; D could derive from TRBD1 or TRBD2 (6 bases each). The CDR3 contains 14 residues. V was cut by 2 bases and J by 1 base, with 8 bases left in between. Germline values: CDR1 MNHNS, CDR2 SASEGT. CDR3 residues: CASSEWGAQETQYF. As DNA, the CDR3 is TGTGCCAGCAGTGAATGGGGGGCCCAAGAGACCCAGTACTTC.